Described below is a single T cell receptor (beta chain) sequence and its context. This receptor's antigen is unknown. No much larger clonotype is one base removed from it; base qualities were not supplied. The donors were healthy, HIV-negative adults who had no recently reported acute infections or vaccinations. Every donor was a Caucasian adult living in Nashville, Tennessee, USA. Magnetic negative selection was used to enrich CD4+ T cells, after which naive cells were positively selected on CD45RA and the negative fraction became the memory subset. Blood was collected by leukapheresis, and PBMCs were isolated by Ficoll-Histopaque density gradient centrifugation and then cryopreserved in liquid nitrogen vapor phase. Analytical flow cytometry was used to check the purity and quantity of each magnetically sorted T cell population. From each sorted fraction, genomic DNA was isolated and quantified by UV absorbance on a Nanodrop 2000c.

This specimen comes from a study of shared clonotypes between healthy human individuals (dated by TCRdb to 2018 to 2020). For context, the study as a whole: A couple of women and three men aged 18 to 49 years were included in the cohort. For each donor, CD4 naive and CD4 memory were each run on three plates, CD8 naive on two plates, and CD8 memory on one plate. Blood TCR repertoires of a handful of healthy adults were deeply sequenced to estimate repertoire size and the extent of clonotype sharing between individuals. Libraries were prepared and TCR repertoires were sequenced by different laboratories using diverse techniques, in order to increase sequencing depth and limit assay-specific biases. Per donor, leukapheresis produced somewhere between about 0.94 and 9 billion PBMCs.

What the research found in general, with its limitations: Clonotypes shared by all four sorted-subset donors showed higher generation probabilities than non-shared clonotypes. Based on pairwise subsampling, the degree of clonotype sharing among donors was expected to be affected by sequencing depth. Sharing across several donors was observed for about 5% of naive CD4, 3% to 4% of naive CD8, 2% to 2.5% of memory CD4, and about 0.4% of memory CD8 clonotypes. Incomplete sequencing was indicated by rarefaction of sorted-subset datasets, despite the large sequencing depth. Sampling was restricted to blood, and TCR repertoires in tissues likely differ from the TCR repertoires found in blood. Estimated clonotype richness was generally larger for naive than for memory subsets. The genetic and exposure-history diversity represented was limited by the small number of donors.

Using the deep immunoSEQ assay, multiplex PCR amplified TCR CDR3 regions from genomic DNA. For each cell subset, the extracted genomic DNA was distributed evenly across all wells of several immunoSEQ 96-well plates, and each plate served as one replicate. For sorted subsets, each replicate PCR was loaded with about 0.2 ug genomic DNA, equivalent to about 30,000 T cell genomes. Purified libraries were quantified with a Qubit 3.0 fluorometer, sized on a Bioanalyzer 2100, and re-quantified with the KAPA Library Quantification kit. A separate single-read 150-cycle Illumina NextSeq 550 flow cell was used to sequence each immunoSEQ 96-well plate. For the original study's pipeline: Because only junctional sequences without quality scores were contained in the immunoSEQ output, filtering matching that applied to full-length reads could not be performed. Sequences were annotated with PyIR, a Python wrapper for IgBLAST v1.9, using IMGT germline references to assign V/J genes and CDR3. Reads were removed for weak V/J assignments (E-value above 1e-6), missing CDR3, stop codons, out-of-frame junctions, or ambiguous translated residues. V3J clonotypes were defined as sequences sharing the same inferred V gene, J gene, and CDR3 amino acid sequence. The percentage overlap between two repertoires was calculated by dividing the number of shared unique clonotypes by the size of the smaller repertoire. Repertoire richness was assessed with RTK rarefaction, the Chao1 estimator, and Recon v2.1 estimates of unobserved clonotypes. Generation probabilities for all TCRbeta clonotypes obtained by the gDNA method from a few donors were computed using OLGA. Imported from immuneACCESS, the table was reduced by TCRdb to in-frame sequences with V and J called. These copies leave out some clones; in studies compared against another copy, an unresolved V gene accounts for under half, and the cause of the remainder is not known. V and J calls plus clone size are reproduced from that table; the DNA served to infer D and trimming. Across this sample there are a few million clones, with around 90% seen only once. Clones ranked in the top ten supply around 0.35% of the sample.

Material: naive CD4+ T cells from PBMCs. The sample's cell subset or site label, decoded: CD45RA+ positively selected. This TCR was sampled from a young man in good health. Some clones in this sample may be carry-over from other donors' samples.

The CDR3: CASSLVGQAFGGELFF. The DNA sequence is as follows: TGCGCCAGCAGCTTGGTAGGACAGGCTTTTGGCGGGGAGCTGTTTTTT. The chain is encoded by TRBV5-1 joined to TRBJ2-2, and 7 junction bases match TRBD1. The CDR3 spans 16 residues, from the cysteine through the phenylalanine. Of the read, only the CDR3 DNA is kept; its 48 bases are in frame from base 1. CDR1 is given as SGHRS and CDR2 as YFSETQ, both from the germline V gene. Here V drops 0 bases and J drops 7 bases, and the junction holds 9 bases not matched to any gene.